These 29 T cell receptor beta chains originate from one sample sequenced in a study of molecular identifiers for immune sequencing clone quantification. TCRdb used MiXCR to reprocess the PCR reads, holding one entry per CDR3 protein. The sample shows 350,000 or so distinct CDR3 sequences, over 20% of them seen only once. Sequencing was performed on naive CD8+ T cells from blood, with Jurkat cell RNA spiked in. Subset denoted: FACS-sorted CD8+CD4-CCR7+CD45RA+ naive T cells. These receptors were obtained from a human donor in good health. Some libraries in this study had Jurkat cell RNA spiked in.

This chain links TRBV5-1 with TRBJ2-7; the match to TRBD1 covers 8 bases. The V and J ends lost 10 bases and 6 bases, in that order; junction bases with no gene match: 12. Germline CDR1 is SGHRS and CDR2 is YFSETQ. CDR3 length: 13 amino acids. CDR3 protein: CARTGTGSGEQYF. The CDR3 DNA is TGCGCCCGCACAGGGACAGGTTCGGGCGAGCAGTACTTC.

This clonotype was seen repeatedly, ten times or more. The chain carries TRBV6-5 and TRBJ2-1; TRBD2 matches 7 bases. The CDR3 sequence is 14 residues long. The germline gives CDR1 MNHEY, CDR2 SVGAGI. With 0 bases clipped from V and 5 bases from J, the junction kept 1 base outside the gene matches. The CDR3 DNA reads TGTGCCAGCAGTTACTCCGGGACTAACAATGAGCAGTTCTTC. It codes for CASSYSGTNNEQFF.

Turning to this clonotype: The germline gene is not matched at one end of the junction; a read error may be the cause. J is TRBJ1-5 and V is TRBV6-2 or TRBV6-3, with unresolved D. Germline-derived CDR1 and CDR2 are MNHEY and SVGEGT. The CDR3 contains 12 residues. CDR3 coding DNA: TGTGCCCGCAGTTACTCCAATCAGCCCCAGCATTTT. It specifies CARSYSNQPQHF.

This clonotype was detected once. Germline and junction disagree at one end, which may indicate a read error. V gene TRBV6-2 or TRBV6-3 combines with J gene TRBJ1-5, with no clear D. Looked up from germline, CDR1 is MNHEY and CDR2 is SVGEGT. The CDR3 extends over 17 amino acids. The CDR3 region is CASRNPRLADSNQPRHF. CDR3 nucleotide sequence: TGTGCCAGCAGGAACCCAAGACTCGCGGATAGCAATCAGCCCCGGCATTTT.

This clonotype was recorded at least ten times. Its ends do not fully match the called genes, so a read error is possible. The CDR3 DNA is TGTGCCACTCTCATAGGGGATTTC. Translated, it gives CATLIGDF. This chain connects TRBV7-9 to TRBJ2-1, with a weak D call TRBD1 (5 bases). Per the germline V gene, CDR1 is SEHNR and CDR2 is FQNEAQ (reference sequence). This CDR3 is built from 8 residues.

In this sample, this clonotype turned up many times. The V and J genes are TRBV7-9 and TRBJ2-7; D is uncertain. CDR3 size: 12 residues. The V end was cut by 5 bases, the J end by 6 bases, with 11 bases between. Germline values: CDR1 SEHNR, CDR2 FQNEAQ (reference sequence). The CDR3 nucleotides read TGTGCCAGCAGCGCCGTTCCGGGCGAGCAGTACTTC. It codes for CASSAVPGEQYF.

This clonotype was observed at least ten times. The V gene is TRBV7-6, the J gene TRBJ1-4, with D uncertain. CDR3 length: 15 amino acids. Trimming stripped 1 base from V and 4 bases from J, with 10 bases between. From germline, CDR1 is SGHVS and CDR2 FNYEAQ. This chain's CDR3 is CASSLGVGVNEKLFF. CDR3 nucleotide sequence: TGTGCCAGCAGCTTAGGGGTAGGCGTTAATGAAAAACTGTTTTTT.

In the case of this clonotype: The germline gene is not matched at one end of the junction; a read error may be the cause. This CDR3 is CAGSQVGSRQGTNTEAFF. In nucleotides, the CDR3 is TGCGCCGGCAGCCAAGTAGGGTCCAGACAGGGTACGAACACTGAAGCTTTCTTT. The rearrangement links TRBV4-1 to TRBJ1-1; 7 positions match TRBD1. The CDR3 covers 18 residues. Looked up from germline, CDR1 is MGHRA and CDR2 is YSYEKL.

This clonotype was picked up a small number of times. This sequence joins TRBV30 and TRBJ2-2, with D maybe TRBD2 (6 bases). V was shortened by 8 bases and J by 1 base, with 11 bases between the two germline ends. CDR3 length: 13 amino acids. Germline-derived CDR1 and CDR2 are GTSNPN and SVGIG (reference sequence). The CDR3 sequence: CAAEGLNTGELFF. For the CDR3, the DNA is TGTGCCGCGGAGGGGCTGAACACCGGGGAGCTGTTTTTT.

With regard to this clonotype: A read error may be the cause here, since a much bigger clone is one base away. The V call is TRBV6-5, the J call TRBJ2-5; possibly TRBD2 for D (6 bases). The CDR3 covers 13 residues. Germline V CDR1 and CDR2: MNHEY, SVGAGI. The CDR3 sequence: CAGSLSSVETQYF. The DNA of the CDR3 is TGTGCCGGCAGTTTATCTAGCGTCGAGACCCAGTACTTC.

The DNA for the CDR3 is TGTGCCAGCAGAGCGTTAGGAGGCGGATCCTACGAGCAGTACTTC. Protein product: CASRALGGGSYEQYF. The chain links TRBV27 to TRBJ2-7; D may be TRBD2 (5 bases). The length of the CDR3 is 15 residues. Germline V CDR1 and CDR2: MNHEY, SMNVEV (reference sequence). Trimming stripped 6 bases from V and 1 base from J, with 16 bases between.

About this clonotype: A read error may explain this, as a much larger clone is one base away. The chain links TRBV20-1 to TRBJ2-7, with 8 bases that match TRBD2. The CDR3 extends over 14 amino acids. Germline assignment: CDR1 DFQATT and CDR2 SNEGSKA (reference sequence). CDR3 DNA: TGCAGTGCTGAGACTAGCGAGATTGACTACGAGCAGCACTTC. Translated, it gives CSAETSEIDYEQHF.

To note about this clonotype: A much more abundant neighbour one base away suggests this may be a read error. This chain uses TRBV14 with TRBJ2-3; D gene ambiguous. CDR1 is SGHDN, CDR2 FVKESK, per germline. This CDR3 region has 13 residues. The CDR3 loop is CASSAVFTDTLYF. CDR3 DNA sequence: TGTGCCAGCAGCGCAGTTTTCACAGATACGCTGTATTTT.

Ten or more counts support this clonotype. This chain uses TRBV25-1 with TRBJ2-7, with a tentative D call TRBD1 (6 bases). From germline, CDR1 is MGHDK and CDR2 SYGVNS. V shed 6 bases and J shed 1 base, with 10 bases lying between them. The CDR3 is 13 amino acids. CDR3 loop: CASRRTDSYEQYF. The DNA for the CDR3 is TGTGCCAGCAGGAGGACAGATTCCTACGAGCAGTACTTC.

There are many counts of this clonotype. This chain links TRBV7-6 with TRBJ2-4, with D uncertain. The CDR3 runs 17 residues. V lost 4 bases, J lost 1 base, and 17 bases lay in between. The germline CDR1 and CDR2 sequences are SGHVS and FNYEAQ. The DNA of the CDR3 is TGTGCCAGCAGCTATGACTCCCCCCCCTCGGCCAAAAACATTCAGTACTTC. Translating it yields CASSYDSPPSAKNIQYF.

The sample holds many counts of this clonotype. The chain has TRBV7-2 and TRBJ2-3, with TRBD2 matching 10 bases. The trim removed 5 bases at V and 2 bases at J, leaving 7 bases unmatched. CDR1 SGHTA and CDR2 FQGNSA come from the germline V gene. CDR3 length: 16 residues. The CDR3 region is CASSAWTSGYTDTQYF. In nucleotides, the CDR3 is TGTGCCAGCAGCGCCTGGACTAGCGGATACACAGATACGCAGTATTTT.

This clonotype was detected many times. The chain links TRBV14 to TRBJ1-6; D perhaps matches TRBD1 (5 bases). This CDR3 is 17 amino acids long. The V gene's germline CDR1 is SGHDN and CDR2 FVKESK. The V gene lost 4 bases and the J gene lost 0 bases, with 13 bases spanning the gap. CDR3 nucleotide sequence: TGTGCCAGCAGCCCGGGACGGCAAAGCTCCTATAATTCACCCCTCCACTTT. This codes for CASSPGRQSSYNSPLHF. The full variable domain, completed using reference TRBV14 and TRBJ1-6, is EAGVTQFPSHSVIEKGQTVTLRCDPISGHDNLYWYRRVMGKEIKFLLHFVKESKQDESGMPNNRFLAERTGGTYSTLKVQPAELEDSGVYFCASSPGRQSSYNSPLHFGNGTRLTVT.

In regard to this clonotype: A much larger clone sits a single nucleotide away, making a read error possible. The rearrangement joins TRBV10-2 to TRBJ2-1; maybe TRBD1 (6 bases). The CDR3 loop spans 14 amino acids. V lost 11 bases and J 3 bases, leaving 17 bases between the germline ends. Germline values: CDR1 WSHSY, CDR2 SAAADI. The CDR3 coding sequence is TGCGCCGGCTCCCGGGCAGGGGACTACAATGAGCAGTTCTTC. It specifies CAGSRAGDYNEQFF.

This clonotype was recorded many times. The CDR3 bases are TGTGCCAGCAGACCTGACAGGACGAGCAATCAGCCCCAGCATTTT. It codes for CASRPDRTSNQPQHF. The V call is TRBV12-3 or TRBV12-4, the J call TRBJ1-5, with TRBD1 as a possible D gene (6 bases). V lost 6 bases, J lost 1 base, and 13 bases lay in between. The CDR3 has 15 amino acids.

This clonotype was seen repeatedly, ten times or more. The chain couples TRBV12-3 or TRBV12-4 to TRBJ1-2; D not resolved. V lost 6 bases, J lost 0 bases, and 8 bases lay in between. The CDR3 extends over 13 amino acids. The CDR3 loop is CASSPSTNYGYTF. The DNA for the CDR3 is TGTGCCAGCAGCCCCAGTACTAACTATGGCTACACCTTC.

This clonotype was counted ten times or more. The rearrangement links TRBV5-4 to TRBJ2-1; tentative D call: TRBD2 (6 bases). This CDR3 comprises 18 residues. Trimming shortened V by 3 bases and J by 8 bases, and 27 bases separated the two germline ends. Germline V CDR1 and CDR2: SGHNT, YYREEE (reference sequence). The CDR3: CASSWGVSGSYGGDEQFF. CDR3 coding DNA: TGTGCCAGCAGCTGGGGGGTTAGCGGATCCTATGGAGGAGATGAGCAGTTCTTC. The complete variable domain, with remaining parts taken from reference TRBV5-4 and TRBJ2-1, reads ETGVTQSPTHLIKTRGQQVTLRCSSQSGHNTVSWYQQALGQGPQFIFQYYREEENGRGNFPPRFSGLQFPNYSSELNVNALELDDSALYLCASSWGVSGSYGGDEQFFGPGTRLTVL.

This clonotype appeared many times. The V gene is TRBV5-4, the J gene TRBJ2-7; TRBD2 aligns across 13 bases. The CDR3 is 15 amino acids. Germline V gene sequence: CDR1 SGHNT, CDR2 YYREEE (reference sequence). V shed 3 bases, J shed 4 bases, and the junction held 4 bases outside the gene matches. The CDR3 spells CASSWRTSGSYEQYF. The CDR3 DNA reads as TGTGCCAGCAGCTGGAGGACTAGCGGGAGTTACGAGCAGTACTTC. The whole variable domain, remainder taken from reference TRBV5-4 and TRBJ2-7, is ETGVTQSPTHLIKTRGQQVTLRCSSQSGHNTVSWYQQALGQGPQFIFQYYREEENGRGNFPPRFSGLQFPNYSSELNVNALELDDSALYLCASSWRTSGSYEQYFGPGTRLTVT.

This clonotype was observed many times. The chain employs TRBV4-1 and TRBJ1-5; no clear D. There are 15 residues in the CDR3. With 0 bases removed from V and 4 bases from J, the gap between germline ends came to 10 bases. Per germline, CDR1 MGHRA and CDR2 YSYEKL. The CDR3 sequence is CASSQEGGRNQPQHF. In nucleotides, the CDR3 is TGCGCCAGCAGCCAAGAGGGAGGCCGGAATCAGCCCCAGCATTTT.

The chain combines TRBV20-1 with TRBJ2-3, with D unresolved. The CDR3 is made up of 13 amino acids. CDR1 DFQATT and CDR2 SNEGSKA come from the germline V gene (reference sequence). V dropped 0 bases and J dropped 1 base, with 5 bases sitting between them. CDR3 in DNA: TGCAGTGCTAGAGATCAACGCACAGATACGCAGTATTTT. Translating it yields CSARDQRTDTQYF.

At least ten counts were recorded for this clonotype. The chain couples TRBV4-3 to TRBJ1-3; D gene uncertain. Germline V gives CDR1 LGHNA, CDR2 YSLEER. This CDR3 comprises 15 residues. The ends were cut back, 0 bases at V and 0 bases at J, with 6 bases in the middle. CDR3 nucleotide sequence: TGCGCCAGCAGCCAAGATCATTCCTCTGGAAACACCATATATTTT. Protein product: CASSQDHSSGNTIYF.

This chain links TRBV3-1 with TRBJ2-2; 10 positions match TRBD2. V trimming: 0 bases; J trimming: 6 bases; junction bases outside the gene matches: 10. Germline V gives CDR1 LGHDT, CDR2 YNNKEL (reference sequence). CDR3 length: 18 amino acids. The CDR3, as DNA: TGTGCCAGCAGCCAAGATTTTCAACTAGCGGGGAGCCCCGGGGAGCTGTTTTTT. As protein: CASSQDFQLAGSPGELFF.

Ten or more counts support this clonotype. This chain connects TRBV20-1 to TRBJ2-3; weak D call: TRBD2 (5 bases). V lost 3 bases and J lost 3, with 13 bases in between. Looked up from germline, CDR1 is DFQATT and CDR2 is SNEGSKA (reference sequence). The CDR3 length is 14 residues. The CDR3 here is CSARARELTDTQYF. The CDR3 nucleotides read TGCAGTGCTAGGGCAAGGGAGCTGACAGATACGCAGTATTTT.

This clonotype was counted ten times or more. In DNA, the CDR3 is TGTGCCAGCAGTCCCGGGACCTCCGAAGCTTTCTTT. This sequence encodes CASSPGTSEAFF. The chain carries TRBV6-2 or TRBV6-3 and TRBJ1-1; TRBD1 is a possible D gene (5 bases). The germline V gene has CDR1 MNHEY and CDR2 SVGEGT. The V and J ends lost 5 bases and 8 bases respectively, with 12 bases between them. CDR3 length equals 12 residues.

The chain couples TRBV19 to TRBJ2-2; no firm D call. The CDR3 sequence is 12 residues long. The V and J ends lost 11 bases and 5 bases respectively, with 12 bases between them. Germline CDR1 reads LNHDA; CDR2 reads SQIVND (reference sequence). CDR3 bases: TGTGCCGGTCTTTCAATGACCGGGGAGCTGTTTTTT. This sequence encodes CAGLSMTGELFF.